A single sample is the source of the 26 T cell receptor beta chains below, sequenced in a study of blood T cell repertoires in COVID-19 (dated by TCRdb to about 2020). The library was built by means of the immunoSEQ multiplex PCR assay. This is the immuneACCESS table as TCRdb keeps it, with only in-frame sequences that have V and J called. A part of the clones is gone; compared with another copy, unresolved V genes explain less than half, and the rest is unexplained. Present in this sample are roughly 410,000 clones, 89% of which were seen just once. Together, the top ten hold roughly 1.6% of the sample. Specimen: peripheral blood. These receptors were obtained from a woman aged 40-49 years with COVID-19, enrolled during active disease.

The CDR3 DNA follows: TGTGCCAGCAGCGTAGGGTCTAGCGGGGGGATTTTGGCCGGGGAGCTGTTTTTT. Translation gives CASSVGSSGGILAGELFF. V usage is TRBV9 and J usage is TRBJ2-2, with 11 bases aligning to TRBD2. The V gene end was trimmed by 0 bases and the J gene end by 6 bases; junction bases not matched to a gene: 10. This CDR3 region has 18 residues. CDR1 and CDR2 (germline): SGDLS, YYNGEE.

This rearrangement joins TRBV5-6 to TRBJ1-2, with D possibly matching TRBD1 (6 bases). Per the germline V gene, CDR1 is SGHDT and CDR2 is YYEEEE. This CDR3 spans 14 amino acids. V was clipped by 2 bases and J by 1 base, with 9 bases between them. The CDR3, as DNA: TGTGCCAGCAGCTTCAGAGGGGGTAACTATGGCTACACCTTC. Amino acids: CASSFRGGNYGYTF.

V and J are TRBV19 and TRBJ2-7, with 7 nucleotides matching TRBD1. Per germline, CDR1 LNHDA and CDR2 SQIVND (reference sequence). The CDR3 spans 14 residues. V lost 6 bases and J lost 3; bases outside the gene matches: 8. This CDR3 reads CASSPGTVHYEQYF. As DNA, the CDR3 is TGTGCCAGTAGCCCAGGGACAGTGCACTACGAGCAGTACTTC.

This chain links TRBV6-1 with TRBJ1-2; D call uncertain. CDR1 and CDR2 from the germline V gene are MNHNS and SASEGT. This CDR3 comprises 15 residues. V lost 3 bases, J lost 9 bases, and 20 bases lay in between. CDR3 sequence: CASSEDPSGALRYTF. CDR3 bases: TGTGCCAGCAGTGAGGATCCTTCGGGAGCCCTCCGCTACACCTTC.

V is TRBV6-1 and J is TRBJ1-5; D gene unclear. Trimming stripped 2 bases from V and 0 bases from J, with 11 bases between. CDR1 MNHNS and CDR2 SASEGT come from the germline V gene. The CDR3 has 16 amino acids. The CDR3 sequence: CASSEYEPDSNQPQHF. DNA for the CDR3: TGTGCCAGCAGTGAATACGAGCCCGATAGCAATCAGCCCCAGCATTTT.

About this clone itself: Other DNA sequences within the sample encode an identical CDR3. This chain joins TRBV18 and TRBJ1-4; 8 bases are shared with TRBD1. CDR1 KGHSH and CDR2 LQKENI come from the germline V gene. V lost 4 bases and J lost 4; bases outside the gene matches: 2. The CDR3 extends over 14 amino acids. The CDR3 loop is CASSLTGDNEKLFF. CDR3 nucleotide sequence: TGTGCCAGCTCACTGACAGGGGATAATGAAAAACTGTTTTTT.

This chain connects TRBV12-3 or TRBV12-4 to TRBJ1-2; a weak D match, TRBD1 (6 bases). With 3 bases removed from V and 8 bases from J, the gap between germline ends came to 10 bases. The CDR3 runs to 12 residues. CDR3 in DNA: TGTGCCAGCAGTTTGGGGGGGCTGGGCTACACCTTC. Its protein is CASSLGGLGYTF.

CDR3 coding DNA: TGCGCCAGCAGCTCCCGACTAGCGGGAACAGATACGCAGTATTTT. This encodes CASSSRLAGTDTQYF. The chain joins TRBV4-1 to TRBJ2-3; 11 nucleotides agree with TRBD2. The germline gives CDR1 MGHRA, CDR2 YSYEKL. V lost 5 bases to trimming and J lost 3 bases; unmatched junction nucleotides: 4. The CDR3 consists of 15 residues.

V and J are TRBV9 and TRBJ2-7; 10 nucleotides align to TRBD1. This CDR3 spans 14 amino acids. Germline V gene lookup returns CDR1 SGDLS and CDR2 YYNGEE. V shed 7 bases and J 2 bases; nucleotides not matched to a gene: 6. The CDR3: CASGRGQGTYEQYF. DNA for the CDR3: TGTGCCAGCGGGCGGGGACAGGGGACCTACGAGCAGTACTTC.

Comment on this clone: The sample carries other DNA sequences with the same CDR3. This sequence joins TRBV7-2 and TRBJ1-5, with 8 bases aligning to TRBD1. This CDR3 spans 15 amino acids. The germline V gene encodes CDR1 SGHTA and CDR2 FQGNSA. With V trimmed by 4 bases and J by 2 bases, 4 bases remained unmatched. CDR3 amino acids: CASSSTGGGNQPQHF. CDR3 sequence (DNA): TGTGCCAGCAGCTCCACAGGGGGAGGCAATCAGCCCCAGCATTTT.

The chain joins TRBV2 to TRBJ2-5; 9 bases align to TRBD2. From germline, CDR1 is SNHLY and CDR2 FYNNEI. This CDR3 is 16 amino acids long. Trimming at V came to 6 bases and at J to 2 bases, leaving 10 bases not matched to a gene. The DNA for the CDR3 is TGTGCCAGCAGGTTTGGTAGCGGGGGCCGACAAGAGACCCAGTACTTC. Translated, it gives CASRFGSGGRQETQYF.

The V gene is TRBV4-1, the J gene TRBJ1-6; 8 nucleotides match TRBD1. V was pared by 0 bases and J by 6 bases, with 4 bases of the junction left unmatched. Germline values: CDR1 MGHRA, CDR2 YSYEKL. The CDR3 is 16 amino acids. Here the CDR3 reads CASSQDGTGSNSPLHF. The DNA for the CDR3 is TGCGCCAGCAGCCAAGATGGGACAGGCAGTAATTCACCCCTCCACTTT.

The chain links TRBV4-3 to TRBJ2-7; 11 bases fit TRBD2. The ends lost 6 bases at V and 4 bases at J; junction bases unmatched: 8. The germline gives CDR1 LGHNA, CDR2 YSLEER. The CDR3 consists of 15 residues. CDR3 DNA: TGCGCCAGCAGACAATTAGCGGGGGGGCCGTACGAGCAGTACTTC. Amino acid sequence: CASRQLAGGPYEQYF.

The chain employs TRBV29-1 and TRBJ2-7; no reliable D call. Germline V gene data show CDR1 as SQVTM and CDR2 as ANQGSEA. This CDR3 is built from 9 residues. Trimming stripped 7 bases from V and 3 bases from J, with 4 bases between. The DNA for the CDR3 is TGCAGCGCTAGCTACGAGCAGTACTTC. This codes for CSASYEQYF.

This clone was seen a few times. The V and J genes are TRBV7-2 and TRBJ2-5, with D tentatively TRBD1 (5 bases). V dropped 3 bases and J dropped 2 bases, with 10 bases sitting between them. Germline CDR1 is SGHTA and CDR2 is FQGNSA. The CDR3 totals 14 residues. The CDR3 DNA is TGTGCCAGCAGCTTCCGGACACTACAAGAGACCCAGTACTTC. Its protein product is CASSFRTLQETQYF.

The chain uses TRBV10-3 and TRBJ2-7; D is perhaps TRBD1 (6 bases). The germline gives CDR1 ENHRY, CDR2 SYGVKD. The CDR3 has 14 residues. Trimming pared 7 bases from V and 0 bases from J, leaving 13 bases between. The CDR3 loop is CAIKFSGDSYEQYF. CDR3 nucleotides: TGTGCCATCAAGTTCTCAGGGGACTCCTACGAGCAGTACTTC.

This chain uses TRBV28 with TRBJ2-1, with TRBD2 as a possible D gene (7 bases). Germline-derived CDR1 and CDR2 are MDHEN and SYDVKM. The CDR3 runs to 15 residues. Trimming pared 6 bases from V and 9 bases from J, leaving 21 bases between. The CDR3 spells CASRPPGGEGGEQFF. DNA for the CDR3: TGTGCCAGCAGGCCCCCCGGAGGGGAGGGGGGTGAGCAGTTCTTC.

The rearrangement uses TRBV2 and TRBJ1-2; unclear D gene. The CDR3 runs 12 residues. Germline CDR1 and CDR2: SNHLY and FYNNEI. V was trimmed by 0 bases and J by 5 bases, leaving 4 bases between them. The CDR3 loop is CASSEASYGYTF. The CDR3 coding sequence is TGTGCCAGCAGTGAAGCCAGTTATGGCTACACCTTC.

The CDR3 loop is CASRRDRATRQPQHF. DNA of the CDR3: TGTGCCAGCAGAAGGGACAGGGCGACGAGACAGCCCCAGCATTTT. The rearrangement links TRBV28 to TRBJ1-5, with TRBD1 identical over 9 bases. The CDR3 totals 15 residues. With 6 bases clipped from V and 7 bases from J, the junction kept 10 bases outside the gene matches. In germline, CDR1 is MDHEN, CDR2 SYDVKM.

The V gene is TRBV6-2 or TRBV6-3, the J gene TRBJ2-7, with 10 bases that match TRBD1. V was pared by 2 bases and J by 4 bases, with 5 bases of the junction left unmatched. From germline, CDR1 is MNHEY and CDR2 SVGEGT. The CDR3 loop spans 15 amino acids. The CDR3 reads CASSYPRDRGYEQYF. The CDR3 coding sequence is TGTGCCAGCAGTTACCCCCGGGACAGGGGATACGAGCAGTACTTC.

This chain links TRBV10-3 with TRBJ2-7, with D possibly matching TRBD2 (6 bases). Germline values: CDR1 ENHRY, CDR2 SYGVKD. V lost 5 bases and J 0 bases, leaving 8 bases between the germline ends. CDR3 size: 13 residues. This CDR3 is CAISTGLSYEQYF. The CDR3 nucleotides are TGTGCCATCAGTACGGGACTCTCCTACGAGCAGTACTTC.

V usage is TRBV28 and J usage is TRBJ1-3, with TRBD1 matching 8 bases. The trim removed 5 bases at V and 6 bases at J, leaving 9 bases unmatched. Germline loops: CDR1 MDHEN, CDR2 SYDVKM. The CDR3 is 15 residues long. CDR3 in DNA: TGTGCCAGCAGTACCACTTTGGACAGGGCAAACACCATATATTTT. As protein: CASSTTLDRANTIYF.

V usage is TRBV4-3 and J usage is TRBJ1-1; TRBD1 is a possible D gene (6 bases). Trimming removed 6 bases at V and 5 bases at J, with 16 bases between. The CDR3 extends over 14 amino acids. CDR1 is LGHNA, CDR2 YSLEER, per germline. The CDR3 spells CASRTLGGRTEAFF. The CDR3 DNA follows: TGCGCCAGCAGAACACTCGGGGGGCGTACTGAAGCTTTCTTT.

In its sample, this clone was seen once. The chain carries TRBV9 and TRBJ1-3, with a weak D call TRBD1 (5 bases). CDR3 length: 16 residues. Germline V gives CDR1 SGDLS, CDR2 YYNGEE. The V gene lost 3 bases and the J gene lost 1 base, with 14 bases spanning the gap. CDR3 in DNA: TGTGCCAGCAGCGCGCAGGGATACCAATCTGGAAACACCATATATTTT. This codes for CASSAQGYQSGNTIYF.

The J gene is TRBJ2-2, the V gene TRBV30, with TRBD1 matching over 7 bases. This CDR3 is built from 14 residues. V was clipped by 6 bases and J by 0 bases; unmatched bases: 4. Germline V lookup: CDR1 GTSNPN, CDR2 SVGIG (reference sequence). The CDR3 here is CACRGTANTGELFF. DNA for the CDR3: TGTGCCTGCCGTGGGACAGCGAACACCGGGGAGCTGTTTTTT.

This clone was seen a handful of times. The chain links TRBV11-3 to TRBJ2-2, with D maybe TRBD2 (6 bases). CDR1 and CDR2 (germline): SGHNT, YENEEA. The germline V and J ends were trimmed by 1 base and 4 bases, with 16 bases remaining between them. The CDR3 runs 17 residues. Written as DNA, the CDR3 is TGTGCCAGCAGCTTAGGCAAGGGACTCCAGGGCACCGGGGAGCTGTTTTTT. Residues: CASSLGKGLQGTGELFF.